Listed below are T cell receptor beta chains from one sample, sequenced in a study of response to subunit inactivated influenza vaccine. TCRdb processed the RT-PCR reads anew with MiXCR; each CDR3 protein has one entry. The sample yields 530,000 or so distinct CDR3 sequences, 11% to 15% seen once. Sample: PBMCs from blood, taken 11 to 12 days after vaccination. The receptor source for this set is a man aged 45-65 years who received an inactivated influenza vaccine. CDR3s leave out the opening cysteine and the closing phenylalanine or tryptophan. Each record gives: V gene, CDR3 protein.

V gene: TRBV20-1; CDR3 protein: SAPDYSSYNEQF
V gene: TRBV5-1; CDR3 protein: ASSLPQASPDNEQF
V gene: TRBV7-6; CDR3 protein: ASSPGQGAGEAF
V gene: TRBV7-2; CDR3 protein: ASSLVGVRSRDTQY
V gene: TRBV5-1; CDR3 protein: ASSPRRGIGTEAF
V gene: TRBV10-2; CDR3 protein: ASSEPYSNQPQH
V gene: TRBV10-3; CDR3 protein: AISEEAISYEQY
V gene: TRBV12-3/TRBV12-4; CDR3 protein: ASLASRGQPYGYT
V gene: TRBV20-1; CDR3 protein: SARDLQAVLNTEAF
V gene: TRBV29-1; CDR3 protein: SVERVAGSNTDTQY
V gene: TRBV5-4; CDR3 protein: ASSLGTGDFYEQY
V gene: TRBV5-1; CDR3 protein: ASSPDGARDIQY
V gene: TRBV20-1; CDR3 protein: SARAPLRGRTQETQY
V gene: TRBV20-1; CDR3 protein: SAGTSGRSGELF
V gene: TRBV9; CDR3 protein: ASSVTKAGSSQNEQF
V gene: TRBV6-1; CDR3 protein: ASSQRGRWNTEAF
V gene: TRBV4-1; CDR3 protein: ASSQSGGNNEQF
V gene: TRBV10-3; CDR3 protein: AISESNRLVGQPQH
V gene: TRBV4-3; CDR3 protein: ASSQEPGRYTEAF
V gene: TRBV7-9; CDR3 protein: AGYLAGGYTGELF
V gene: TRBV14; CDR3 protein: ASSQVGGRAHTGELF
V gene: TRBV29-1; CDR3 protein: SVEVPTGQTSTDTQY
V gene: TRBV18; CDR3 protein: ASSPGTGVNQPQH
V gene: TRBV5-1; CDR3 protein: ASSLSPVTATYSYEQY
V gene: TRBV4-1; CDR3 protein: ASSHHTSGGYNEQF
V gene: TRBV5-1; CDR3 protein: ASSLTGTVTSSTDTQY
V gene: TRBV20-1; CDR3 protein: SASQAGVDEQF
V gene: TRBV5-1; CDR3 protein: ASNHRDGGPGELF
V gene: TRBV5-1; CDR3 protein: ASGIQGNNEQF
V gene: TRBV28; CDR3 protein: ASSPGSGQETQY
V gene: TRBV7-9; CDR3 protein: ASSFTHSGTDTQY
V gene: TRBV6-1; CDR3 protein: ASGDRGPDEQY
V gene: TRBV20-1; CDR3 protein: SARRTAQETQY
V gene: TRBV27; CDR3 protein: ASSPSVGGDEQY
V gene: TRBV20-1; CDR3 protein: SAKETQY
V gene: TRBV4-2; CDR3 protein: ASSQVGTGWSSYEQY
V gene: TRBV5-1; CDR3 protein: ASSLAGTEQY
V gene: TRBV4-1; CDR3 protein: ASSPLGTENYNEQF
V gene: TRBV20-1; CDR3 protein: SASLDRGHYGYT
V gene: TRBV10-2; CDR3 protein: ASSDQDREAF
V gene: TRBV6-5; CDR3 protein: ASSLTRLAGTDTQY
V gene: TRBV28; CDR3 protein: AAGGGYNEQF
V gene: TRBV11-2; CDR3 protein: ASSQLRTSTGELF
V gene: TRBV12-3/TRBV12-4; CDR3 protein: ASSLRRNTEAF
V gene: TRBV7-9; CDR3 protein: AIRGTGNGEAF
V gene: TRBV29-1; CDR3 protein: SVLNTGELF